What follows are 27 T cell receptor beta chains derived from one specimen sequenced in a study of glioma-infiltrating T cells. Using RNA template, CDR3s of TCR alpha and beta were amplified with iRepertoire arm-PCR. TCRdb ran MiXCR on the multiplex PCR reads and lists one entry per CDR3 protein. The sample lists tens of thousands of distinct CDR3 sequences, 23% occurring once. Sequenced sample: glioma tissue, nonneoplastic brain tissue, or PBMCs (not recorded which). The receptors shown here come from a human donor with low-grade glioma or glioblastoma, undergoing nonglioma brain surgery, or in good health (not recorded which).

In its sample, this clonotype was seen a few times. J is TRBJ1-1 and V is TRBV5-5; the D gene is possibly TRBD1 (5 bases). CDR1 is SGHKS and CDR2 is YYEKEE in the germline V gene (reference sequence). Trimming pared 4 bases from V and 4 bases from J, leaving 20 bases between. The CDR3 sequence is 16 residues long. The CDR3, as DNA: TGTGCCAGCAGCCTGGTTGTGGGAGGGGCCGGCACTGAAGCTTTCTTT. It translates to CASSLVVGGAGTEAFF.

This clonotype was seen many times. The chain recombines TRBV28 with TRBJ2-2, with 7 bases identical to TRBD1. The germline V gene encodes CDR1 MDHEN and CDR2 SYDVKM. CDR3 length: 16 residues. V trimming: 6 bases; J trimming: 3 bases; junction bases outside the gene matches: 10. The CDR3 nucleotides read TGTGCCAGCAGGAACCGGGACAGAAGGCACACCGGGGAGCTGTTTTTT. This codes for CASRNRDRRHTGELFF.

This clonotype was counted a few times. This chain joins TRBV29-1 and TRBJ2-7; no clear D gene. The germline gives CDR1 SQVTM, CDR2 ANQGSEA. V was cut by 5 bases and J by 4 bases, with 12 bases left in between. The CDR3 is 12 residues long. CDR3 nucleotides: TGCAGCGTTTCGTCCCCTTTGTACGAGCAGTACTTC. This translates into CSVSSPLYEQYF.

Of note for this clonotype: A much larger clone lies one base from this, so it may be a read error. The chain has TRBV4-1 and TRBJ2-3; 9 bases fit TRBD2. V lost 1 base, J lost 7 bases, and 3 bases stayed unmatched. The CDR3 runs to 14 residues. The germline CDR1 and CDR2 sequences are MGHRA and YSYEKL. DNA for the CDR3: TGCGCCAGCAGCCAAGGGACTAGCGAGCATACGCAGTATTTT. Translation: CASSQGTSEHTQYF.

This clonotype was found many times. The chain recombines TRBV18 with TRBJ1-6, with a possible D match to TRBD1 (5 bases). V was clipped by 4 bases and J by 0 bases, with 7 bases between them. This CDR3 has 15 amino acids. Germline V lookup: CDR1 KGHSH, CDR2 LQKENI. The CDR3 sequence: CASSLDNSYNSPLHF. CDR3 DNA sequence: TGTGCCAGCTCACTGGACAACTCCTATAATTCACCCCTCCACTTT. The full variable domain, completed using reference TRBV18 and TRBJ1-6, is NAGVMQNPRHLVRRRGQEARLRCSPMKGHSHVYWYRQLPEEGLKFMVYLQKENIIDESGMPKERFSAEFPKEGPSILRIQQVVRGDSAAYFCASSLDNSYNSPLHFGNGTRLTVT.

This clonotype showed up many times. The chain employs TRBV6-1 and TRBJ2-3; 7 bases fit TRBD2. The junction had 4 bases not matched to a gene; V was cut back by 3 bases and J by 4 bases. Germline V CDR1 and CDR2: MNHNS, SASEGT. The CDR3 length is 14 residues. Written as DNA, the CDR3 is TGTGCCAGCAGTGAGCCGGGACTATCAGATACGCAGTATTTT. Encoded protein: CASSEPGLSDTQYF.

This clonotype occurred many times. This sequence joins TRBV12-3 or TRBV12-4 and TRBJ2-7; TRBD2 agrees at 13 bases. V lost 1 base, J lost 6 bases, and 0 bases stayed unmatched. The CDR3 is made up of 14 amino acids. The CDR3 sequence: CASSLGLAGGEQYF. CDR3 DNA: TGTGCCAGCAGTTTAGGACTAGCGGGAGGCGAGCAGTACTTC.

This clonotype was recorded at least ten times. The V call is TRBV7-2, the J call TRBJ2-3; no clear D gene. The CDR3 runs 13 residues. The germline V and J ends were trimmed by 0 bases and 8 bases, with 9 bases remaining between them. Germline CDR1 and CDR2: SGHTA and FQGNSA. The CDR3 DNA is TGTGCCAGCAGCTTAGCCCTTTATGGTACGCAGTATTTT. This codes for CASSLALYGTQYF.

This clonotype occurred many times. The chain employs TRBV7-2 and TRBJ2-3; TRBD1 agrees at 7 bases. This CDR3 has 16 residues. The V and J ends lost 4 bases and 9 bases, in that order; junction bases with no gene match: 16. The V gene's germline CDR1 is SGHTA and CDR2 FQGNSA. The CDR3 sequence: CASSSYGTVTGWTQYF. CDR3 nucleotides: TGTGCCAGCAGCTCCTACGGGACGGTGACAGGGTGGACGCAGTATTTT.

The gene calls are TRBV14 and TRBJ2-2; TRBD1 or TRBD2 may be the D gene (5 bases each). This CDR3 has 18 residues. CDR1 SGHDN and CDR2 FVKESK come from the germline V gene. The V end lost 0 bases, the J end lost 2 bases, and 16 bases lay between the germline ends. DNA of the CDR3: TGTGCCAGCAGCCAAGATGCGCCCGGGACGCCAAACACCGGGGAGCTGTTTTTT. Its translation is CASSQDAPGTPNTGELFF.

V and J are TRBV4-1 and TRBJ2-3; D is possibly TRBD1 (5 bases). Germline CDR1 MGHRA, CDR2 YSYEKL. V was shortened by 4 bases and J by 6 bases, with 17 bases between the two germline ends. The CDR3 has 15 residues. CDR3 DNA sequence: TGCGCCAGCAGCCGATGGGGCAGGGCCTTGGATACGCAGTATTTT. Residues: CASSRWGRALDTQYF.

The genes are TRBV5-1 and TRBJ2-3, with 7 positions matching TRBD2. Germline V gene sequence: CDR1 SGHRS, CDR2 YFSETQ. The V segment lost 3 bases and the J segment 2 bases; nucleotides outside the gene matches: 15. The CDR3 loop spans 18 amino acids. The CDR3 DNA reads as TGCGCCAGCAGCTCCAATCCGAGCGGGGCTACCCCCACAGATACGCAGTATTTT. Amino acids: CASSSNPSGATPTDTQYF.

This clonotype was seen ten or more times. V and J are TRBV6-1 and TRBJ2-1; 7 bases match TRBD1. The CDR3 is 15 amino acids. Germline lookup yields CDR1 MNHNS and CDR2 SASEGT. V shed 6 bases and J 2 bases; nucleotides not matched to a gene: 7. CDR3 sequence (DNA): TGTGCCAGCAGCCCCCCGGGACAGCCCTACAATGAGCAGTTCTTC. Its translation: CASSPPGQPYNEQFF.

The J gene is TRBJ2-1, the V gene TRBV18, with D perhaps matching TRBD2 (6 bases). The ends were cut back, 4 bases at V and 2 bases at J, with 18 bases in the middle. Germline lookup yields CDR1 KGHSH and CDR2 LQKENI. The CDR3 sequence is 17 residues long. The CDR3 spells CASSRLDVGGAYNEQFF. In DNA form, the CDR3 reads TGTGCCAGCTCACGGTTGGACGTGGGAGGCGCCTACAATGAGCAGTTCTTC.

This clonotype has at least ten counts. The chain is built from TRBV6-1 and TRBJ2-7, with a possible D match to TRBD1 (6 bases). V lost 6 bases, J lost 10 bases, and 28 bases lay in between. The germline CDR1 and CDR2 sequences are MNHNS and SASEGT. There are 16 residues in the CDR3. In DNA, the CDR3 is TGTGCCAGCAGCGACAGAGACAGGTCTTACGAGGGCATCCAGTACTTC. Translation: CASSDRDRSYEGIQYF.

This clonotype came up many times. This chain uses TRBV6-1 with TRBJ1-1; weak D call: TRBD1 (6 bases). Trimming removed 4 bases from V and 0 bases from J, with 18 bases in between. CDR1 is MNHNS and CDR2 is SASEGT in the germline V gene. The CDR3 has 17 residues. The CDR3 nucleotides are TGTGCCAGCAGTGGCGGGGCCACAGGGTTGGTGAACACTGAAGCTTTCTTT. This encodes CASSGGATGLVNTEAFF.

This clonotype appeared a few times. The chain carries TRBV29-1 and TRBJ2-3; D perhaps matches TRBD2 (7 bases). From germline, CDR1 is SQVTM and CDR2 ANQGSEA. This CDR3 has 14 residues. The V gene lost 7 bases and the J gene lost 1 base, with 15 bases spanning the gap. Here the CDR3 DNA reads TGCAGCGCCAGTGGAGGGGGGGGCACAGATACGCAGTATTTT. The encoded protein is CSASGGGGTDTQYF.

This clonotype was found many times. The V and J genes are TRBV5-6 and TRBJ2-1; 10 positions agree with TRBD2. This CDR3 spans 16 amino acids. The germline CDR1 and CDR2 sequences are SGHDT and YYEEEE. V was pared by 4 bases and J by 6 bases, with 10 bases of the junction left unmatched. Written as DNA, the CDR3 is TGTGCCAGCAGCATACTGGGACTAGCGAGTGGCAATGAGCAGTTCTTC. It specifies CASSILGLASGNEQFF.

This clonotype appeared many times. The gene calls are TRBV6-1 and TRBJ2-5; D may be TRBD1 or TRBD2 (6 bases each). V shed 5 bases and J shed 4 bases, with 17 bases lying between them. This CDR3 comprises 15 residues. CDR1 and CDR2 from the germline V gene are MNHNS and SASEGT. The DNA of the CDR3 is TGTGCCAGCAGTTATGCGAGGAGGGGGGTAGAGACCCAGTACTTC. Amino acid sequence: CASSYARRGVETQYF.

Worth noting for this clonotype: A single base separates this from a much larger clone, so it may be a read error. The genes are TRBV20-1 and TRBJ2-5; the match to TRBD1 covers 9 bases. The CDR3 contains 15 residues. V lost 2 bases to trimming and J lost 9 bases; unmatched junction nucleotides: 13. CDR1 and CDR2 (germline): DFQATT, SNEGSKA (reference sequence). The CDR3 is CSARQDRGGREAQYF. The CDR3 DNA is TGCAGTGCTAGACAGGACAGGGGCGGACGCGAGGCCCAGTACTTC.

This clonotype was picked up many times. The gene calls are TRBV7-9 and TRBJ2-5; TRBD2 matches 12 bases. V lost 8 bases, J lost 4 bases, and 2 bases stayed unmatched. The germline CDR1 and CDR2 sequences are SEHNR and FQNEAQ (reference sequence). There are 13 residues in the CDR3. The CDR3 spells CASRLAGVETQYF. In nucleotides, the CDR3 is TGTGCCAGCCGACTAGCGGGAGTAGAGACCCAGTACTTC. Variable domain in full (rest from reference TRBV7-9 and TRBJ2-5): DTGVSQNPRHKITKRGQNVTFRCDPISEHNRLYWYRQTLGQGPEFLTYFQNEAQLEKSRLLSDRFSAERPKGSFSTLEIQRTEQGDSAMYLCASRLAGVETQYFGPGTRLLVL.

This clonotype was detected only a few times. Here the CDR3 reads CASQTGNQPQHF. The CDR3 nucleotides are TGTGCCAGCCAAACGGGCAATCAGCCCCAGCATTTT. This chain links TRBV12-3 or TRBV12-4 with TRBJ1-5; no reliable D call. The CDR3 covers 12 residues. Deletions cut 8 bases from V and 2 bases from J, with 7 bases between.

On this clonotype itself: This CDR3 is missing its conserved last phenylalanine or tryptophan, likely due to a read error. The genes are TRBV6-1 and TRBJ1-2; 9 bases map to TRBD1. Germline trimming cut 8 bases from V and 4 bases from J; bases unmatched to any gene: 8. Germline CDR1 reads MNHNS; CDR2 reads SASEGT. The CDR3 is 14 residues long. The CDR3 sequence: CASRTGEGTYGYTY. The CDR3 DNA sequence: TGTGCCAGCCGGACAGGGGAGGGGACCTATGGCTACACCTAC.

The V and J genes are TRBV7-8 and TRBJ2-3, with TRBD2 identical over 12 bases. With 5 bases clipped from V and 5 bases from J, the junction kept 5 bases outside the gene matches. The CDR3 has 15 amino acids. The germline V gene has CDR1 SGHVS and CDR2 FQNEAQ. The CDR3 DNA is TGTGCCAGCAGCCGTTCTAGCGGGAGGGAAGATACGCAGTATTTT. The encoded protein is CASSRSSGREDTQYF. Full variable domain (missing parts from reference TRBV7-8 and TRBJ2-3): GAGVSQSPRYKVAKRGQDVALRCDPISGHVSLFWYQQALGQGPEFLTYFQNEAQLDKSGLPSDRFFAERPEGSVSTLKIQRTQQEDSAVYLCASSRSSGREDTQYFGPGTRLTVL.

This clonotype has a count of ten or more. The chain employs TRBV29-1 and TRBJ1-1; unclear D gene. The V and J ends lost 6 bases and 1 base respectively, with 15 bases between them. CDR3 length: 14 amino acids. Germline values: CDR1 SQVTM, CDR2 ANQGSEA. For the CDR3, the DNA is TGCAGCGTAAAGCGTGGAGGACGGAACACTGAAGCTTTCTTT. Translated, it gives CSVKRGGRNTEAFF.

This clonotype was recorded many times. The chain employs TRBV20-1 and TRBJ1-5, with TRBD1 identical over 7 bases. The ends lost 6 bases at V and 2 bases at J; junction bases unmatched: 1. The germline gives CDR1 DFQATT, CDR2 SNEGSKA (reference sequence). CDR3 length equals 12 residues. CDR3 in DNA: TGCAGTGCCCAGGGGGGCAATCAGCCCCAGCATTTT. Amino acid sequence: CSAQGGNQPQHF.

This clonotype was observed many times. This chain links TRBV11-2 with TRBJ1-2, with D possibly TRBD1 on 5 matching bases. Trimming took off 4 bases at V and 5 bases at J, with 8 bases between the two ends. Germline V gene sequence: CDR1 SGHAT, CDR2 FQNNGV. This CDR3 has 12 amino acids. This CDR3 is CASSSGTYGYTF. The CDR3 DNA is TGTGCCAGCAGCTCCGGGACTTATGGCTACACCTTC.